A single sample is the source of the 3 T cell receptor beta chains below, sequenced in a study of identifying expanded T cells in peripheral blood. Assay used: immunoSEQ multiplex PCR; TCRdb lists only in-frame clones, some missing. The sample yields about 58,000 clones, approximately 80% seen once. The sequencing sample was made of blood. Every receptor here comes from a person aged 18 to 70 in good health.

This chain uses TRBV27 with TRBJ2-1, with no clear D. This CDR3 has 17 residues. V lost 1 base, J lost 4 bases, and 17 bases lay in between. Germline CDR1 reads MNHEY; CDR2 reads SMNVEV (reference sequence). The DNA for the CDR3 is TGTGCCAGCAGTTTATTACACCCCCGGGCGCGGTACAATGAGCAGTTCTTC. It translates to CASSLLHPRARYNEQFF.

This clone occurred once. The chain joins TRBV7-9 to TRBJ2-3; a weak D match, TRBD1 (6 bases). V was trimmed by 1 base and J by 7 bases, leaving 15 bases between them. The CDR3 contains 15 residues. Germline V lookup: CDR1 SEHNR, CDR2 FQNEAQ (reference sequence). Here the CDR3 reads CASSLDTGTKNTQYF. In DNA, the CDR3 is TGTGCCAGCAGCTTAGATACCGGGACAAAAAATACGCAGTATTTT.

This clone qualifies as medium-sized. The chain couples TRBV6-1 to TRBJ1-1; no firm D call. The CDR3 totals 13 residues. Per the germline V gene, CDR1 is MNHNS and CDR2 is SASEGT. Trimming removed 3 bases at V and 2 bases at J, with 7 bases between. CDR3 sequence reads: CASSDTENTEAFF. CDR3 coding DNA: TGTGCCAGCAGTGACACCGAAAACACTGAAGCTTTCTTT.